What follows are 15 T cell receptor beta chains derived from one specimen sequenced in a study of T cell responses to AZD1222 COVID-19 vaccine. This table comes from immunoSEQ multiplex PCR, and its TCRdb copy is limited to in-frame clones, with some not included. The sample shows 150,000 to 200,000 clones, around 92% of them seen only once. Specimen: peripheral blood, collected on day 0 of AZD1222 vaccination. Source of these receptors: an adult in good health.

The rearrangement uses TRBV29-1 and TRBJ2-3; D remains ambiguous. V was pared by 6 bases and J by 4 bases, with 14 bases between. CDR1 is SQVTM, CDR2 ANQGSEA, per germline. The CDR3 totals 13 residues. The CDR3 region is CSVLTGGADTQYF. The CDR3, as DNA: TGCAGCGTCCTGACTGGTGGTGCAGATACGCAGTATTTT.

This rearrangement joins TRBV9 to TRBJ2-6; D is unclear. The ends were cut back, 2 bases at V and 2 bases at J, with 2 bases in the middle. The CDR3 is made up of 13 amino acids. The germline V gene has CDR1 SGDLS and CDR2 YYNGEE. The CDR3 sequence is CASSVPGANVLTF. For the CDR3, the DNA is TGTGCCAGCAGCGTTCCTGGGGCCAACGTCCTGACTTTC.

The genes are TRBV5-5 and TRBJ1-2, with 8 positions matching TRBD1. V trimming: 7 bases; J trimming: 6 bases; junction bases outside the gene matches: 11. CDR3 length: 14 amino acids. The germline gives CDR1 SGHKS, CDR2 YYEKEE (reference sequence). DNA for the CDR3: TGTGCCAGCGGCCAGTCAGGGGGCGCGGATGGCTACACCTTC. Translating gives CASGQSGGADGYTF.

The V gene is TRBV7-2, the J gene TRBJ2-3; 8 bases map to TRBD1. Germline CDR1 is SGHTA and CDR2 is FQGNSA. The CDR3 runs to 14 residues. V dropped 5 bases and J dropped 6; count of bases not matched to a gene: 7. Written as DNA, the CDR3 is TGTGCCAGCAGCCCCCGGACAGGGAGGGATACGCAGTATTTT. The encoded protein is CASSPRTGRDTQYF.

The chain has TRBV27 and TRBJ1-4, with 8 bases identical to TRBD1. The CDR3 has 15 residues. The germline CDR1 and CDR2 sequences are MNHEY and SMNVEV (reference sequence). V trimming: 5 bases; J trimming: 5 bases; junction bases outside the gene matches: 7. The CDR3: CASSDRDRTNEKLFF. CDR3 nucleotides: TGTGCCAGCAGTGATCGGGACAGGACAAATGAAAAACTGTTTTTT.

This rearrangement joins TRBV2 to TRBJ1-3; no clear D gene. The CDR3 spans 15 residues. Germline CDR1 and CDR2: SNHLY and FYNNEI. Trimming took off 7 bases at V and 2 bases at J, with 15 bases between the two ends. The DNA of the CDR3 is TGTGCCAGCATCCCCGGCCCCCAGCCTGGAAACACCATATATTTT. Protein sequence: CASIPGPQPGNTIYF.

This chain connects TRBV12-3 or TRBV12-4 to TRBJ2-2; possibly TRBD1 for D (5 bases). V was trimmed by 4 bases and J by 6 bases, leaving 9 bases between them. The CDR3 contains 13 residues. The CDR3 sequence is CASSSQGSGELFF. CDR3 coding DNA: TGTGCCAGCAGTTCGCAGGGTTCCGGGGAGCTGTTTTTT.

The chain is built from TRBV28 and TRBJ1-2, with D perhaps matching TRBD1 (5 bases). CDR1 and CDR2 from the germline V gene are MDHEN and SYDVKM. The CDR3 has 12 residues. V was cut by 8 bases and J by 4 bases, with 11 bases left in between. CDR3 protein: CASQEGSYGYTF. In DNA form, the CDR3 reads TGTGCCAGCCAGGAGGGGTCCTATGGCTACACCTTC.

Here the CDR3 reads CASRLDTSSASPLHF. CDR3 nucleotide sequence: TGTGCCAGCAGGTTGGACACAAGCTCGGCTTCACCCCTCCACTTT. J is TRBJ1-6 and V is TRBV11-1; tentative D call: TRBD1 (5 bases). V shed 6 bases and J shed 9 bases, with 18 bases lying between them. CDR1 is SGHAT and CDR2 is FQDESV in the germline V gene (reference sequence). This CDR3 is 15 amino acids long.

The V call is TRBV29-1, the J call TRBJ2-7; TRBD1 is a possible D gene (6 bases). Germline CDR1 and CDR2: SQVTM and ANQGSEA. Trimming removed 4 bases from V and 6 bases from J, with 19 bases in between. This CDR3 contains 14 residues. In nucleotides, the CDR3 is TGCAGCGTTGTGGCTCGGGCAGGGGTTAGCGAGCAGTACTTC. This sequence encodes CSVVARAGVSEQYF.

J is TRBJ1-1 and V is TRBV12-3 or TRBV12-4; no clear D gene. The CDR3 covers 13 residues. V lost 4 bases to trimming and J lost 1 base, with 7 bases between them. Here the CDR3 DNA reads TGTGCCAGCAGTTGGAGGGCGAACACTGAAGCTTTCTTT. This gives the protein CASSWRANTEAFF.

The CDR3 nucleotides read TGTGCCAGCAGCCTGGCGGGGATCCCCCATGAAGCTTTCTTT. This translates into CASSLAGIPHEAFF. The gene calls are TRBV27 and TRBJ1-1; D gene ambiguous. This CDR3 has 14 residues. The V gene's germline CDR1 is MNHEY and CDR2 SMNVEV (reference sequence). V lost 6 bases and J 7 bases, leaving 18 bases between the germline ends.

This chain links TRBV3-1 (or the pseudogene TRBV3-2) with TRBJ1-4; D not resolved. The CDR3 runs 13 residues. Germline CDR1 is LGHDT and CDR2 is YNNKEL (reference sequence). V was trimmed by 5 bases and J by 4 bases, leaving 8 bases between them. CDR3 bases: TGTGCCAGCAGCTGGGCGGGTAATGAAAAACTGTTTTTT. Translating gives CASSWAGNEKLFF.

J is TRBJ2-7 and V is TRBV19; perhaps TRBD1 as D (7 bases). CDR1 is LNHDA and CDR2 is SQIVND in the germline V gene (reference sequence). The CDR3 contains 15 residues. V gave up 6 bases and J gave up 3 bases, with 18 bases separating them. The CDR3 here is CASSPGGTGIYEQYF. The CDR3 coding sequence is TGTGCCAGTAGCCCAGGGGGGACTGGGATCTACGAGCAGTACTTC.

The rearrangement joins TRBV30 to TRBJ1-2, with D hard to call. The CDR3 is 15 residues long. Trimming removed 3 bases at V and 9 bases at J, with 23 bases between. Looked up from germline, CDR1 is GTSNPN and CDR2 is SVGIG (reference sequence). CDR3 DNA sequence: TGTGCCTGGAGGGTCACCGACCGTCCGAGTTTGAGCTACACCTTC. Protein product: CAWRVTDRPSLSYTF.